Described below is a single T cell receptor (beta chain) sequence and its context. Its antigen is currently unknown. This specimen comes from a study of blood T cells in healthy people across ages. Study results and caveats: Naive and antigen-experienced cells could not be conclusively compared, given unsorted PBMCs. Versus aged donors, long-lived donors had higher diversity and more naive CD4+ cells. With age, beta diversity per million T cells declined roughly linearly, significantly by about 40.

A sample-barcoded 5' primer and a J-beta primer mix were used in a second PCR of roughly 6 to 12 cycles. A 12-random-nucleotide template-switch adaptor tagged each cDNA molecule. One entry per CDR3 protein, called by TCRdb with MiXCR from the 5' RACE reads. The sample yields 1.8 million or so distinct CDR3 sequences, around 40% seen once. Trimming pared 5 bases from V and 4 bases from J, leaving 6 bases between. CDR1 and CDR2 from the germline V gene are LGHNT and FRNRAP. The CDR3 sequence is 12 residues long. The sequence came from a human donor in good health. The sequencing input was blood. The V and J genes are TRBV12-5 and TRBJ1-5; D uncertain. This CDR3 reads CASGMANQPQHF. CDR3 DNA: TGTGCTAGTGGTATGGCAAATCAGCCCCAGCATTTT.